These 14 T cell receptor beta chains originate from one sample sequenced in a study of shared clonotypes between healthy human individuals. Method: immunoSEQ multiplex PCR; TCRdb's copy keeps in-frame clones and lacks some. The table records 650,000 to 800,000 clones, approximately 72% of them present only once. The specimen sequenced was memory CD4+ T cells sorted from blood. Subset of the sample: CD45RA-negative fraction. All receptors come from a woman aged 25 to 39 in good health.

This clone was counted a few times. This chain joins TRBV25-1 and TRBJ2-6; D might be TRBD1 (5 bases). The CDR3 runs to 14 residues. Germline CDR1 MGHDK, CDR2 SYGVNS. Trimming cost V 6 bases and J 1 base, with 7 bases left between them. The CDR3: CASRDSSGANVLTF. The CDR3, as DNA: TGTGCCAGCAGAGACAGTTCTGGGGCCAACGTCCTGACTTTC.

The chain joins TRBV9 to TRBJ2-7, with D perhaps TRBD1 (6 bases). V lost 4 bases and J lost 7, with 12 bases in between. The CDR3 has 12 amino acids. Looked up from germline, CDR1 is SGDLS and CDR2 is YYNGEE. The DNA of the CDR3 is TGTGCCAGCAGCAACTCAGGGGCAGAGCAGTACTTC. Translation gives CASSNSGAEQYF.

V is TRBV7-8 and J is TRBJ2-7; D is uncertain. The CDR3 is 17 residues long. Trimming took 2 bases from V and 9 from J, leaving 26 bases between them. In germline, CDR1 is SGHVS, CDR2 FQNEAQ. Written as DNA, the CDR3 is TGTGCCAGCAGCTTAAATGCGCGAGACACCCCACCTAAGGTGCAGTACTTC. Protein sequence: CASSLNARDTPPKVQYF.

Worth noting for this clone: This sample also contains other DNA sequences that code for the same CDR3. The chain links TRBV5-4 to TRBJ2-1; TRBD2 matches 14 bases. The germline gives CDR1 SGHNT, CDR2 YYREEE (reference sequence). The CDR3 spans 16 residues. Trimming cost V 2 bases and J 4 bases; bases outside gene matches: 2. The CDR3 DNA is TGTGCCAGCAGCTTAGGACTAGCGGGAGGATACAATGAGCAGTTCTTC. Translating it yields CASSLGLAGGYNEQFF.

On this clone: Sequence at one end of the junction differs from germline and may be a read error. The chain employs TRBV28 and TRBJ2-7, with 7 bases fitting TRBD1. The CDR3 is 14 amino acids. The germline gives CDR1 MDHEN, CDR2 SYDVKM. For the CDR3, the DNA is TGTGCCAGCAGTCAAGACAGGGTGCCCTATGAGCAGTACTTC. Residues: CASSQDRVPYEQYF.

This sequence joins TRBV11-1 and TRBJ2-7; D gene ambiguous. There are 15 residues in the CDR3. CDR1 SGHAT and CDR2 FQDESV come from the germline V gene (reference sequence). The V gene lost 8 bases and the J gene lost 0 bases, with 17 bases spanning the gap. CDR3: CASERTAGDSYEQYF. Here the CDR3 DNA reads TGTGCCAGCGAACGTACGGCTGGAGACTCCTACGAGCAGTACTTC.

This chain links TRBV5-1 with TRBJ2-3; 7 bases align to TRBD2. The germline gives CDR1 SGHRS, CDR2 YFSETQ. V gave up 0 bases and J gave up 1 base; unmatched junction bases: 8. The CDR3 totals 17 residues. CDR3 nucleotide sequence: TGCGCCAGCAGCTTGGCCGGGGGGTACAGCCGCACAGATACGCAGTATTTT. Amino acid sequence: CASSLAGGYSRTDTQYF.

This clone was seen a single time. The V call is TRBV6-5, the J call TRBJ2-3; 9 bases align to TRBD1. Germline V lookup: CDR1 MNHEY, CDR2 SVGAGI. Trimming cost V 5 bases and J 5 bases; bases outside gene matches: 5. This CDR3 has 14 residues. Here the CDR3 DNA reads TGTGCCAGCAGTGACAGGGGGGCAGTAGATACGCAGTATTTT. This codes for CASSDRGAVDTQYF.

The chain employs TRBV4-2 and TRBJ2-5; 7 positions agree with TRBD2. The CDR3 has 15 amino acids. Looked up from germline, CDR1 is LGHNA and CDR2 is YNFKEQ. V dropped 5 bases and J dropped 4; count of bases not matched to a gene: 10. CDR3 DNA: TGTGCCAGCAGCTTAGGGGCGGGAGACGGAGAGACCCAGTACTTC. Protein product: CASSLGAGDGETQYF.

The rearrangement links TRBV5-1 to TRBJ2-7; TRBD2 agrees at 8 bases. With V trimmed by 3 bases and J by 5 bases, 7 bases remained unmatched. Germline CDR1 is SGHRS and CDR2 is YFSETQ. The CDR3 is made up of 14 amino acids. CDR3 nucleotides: TGCGCCAGCAGCTACTGGCGGGGGGACAACGAGCAGTACTTC. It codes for CASSYWRGDNEQYF.

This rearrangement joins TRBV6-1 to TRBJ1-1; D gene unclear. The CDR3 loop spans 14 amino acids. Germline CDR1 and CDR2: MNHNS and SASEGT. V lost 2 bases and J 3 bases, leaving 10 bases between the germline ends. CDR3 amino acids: CASSEYNADTEAFF. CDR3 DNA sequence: TGTGCCAGCAGTGAATATAATGCAGACACTGAAGCTTTCTTT.

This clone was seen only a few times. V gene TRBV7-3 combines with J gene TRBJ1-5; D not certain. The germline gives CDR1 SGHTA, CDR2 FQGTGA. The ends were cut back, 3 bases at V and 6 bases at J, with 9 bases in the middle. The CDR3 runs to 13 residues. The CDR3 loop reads CASSLGGSQPQHF. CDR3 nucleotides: TGTGCCAGCAGCTTGGGAGGGAGTCAGCCCCAGCATTTT.

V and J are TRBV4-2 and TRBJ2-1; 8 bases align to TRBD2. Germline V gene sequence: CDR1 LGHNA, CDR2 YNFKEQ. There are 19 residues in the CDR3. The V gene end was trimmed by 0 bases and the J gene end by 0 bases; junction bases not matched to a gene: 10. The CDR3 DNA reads TGTGCCAGCAGCCAAGACCTCCTTTTTAGCGGGACCTCCTACAATGAGCAGTTCTTC. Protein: CASSQDLLFSGTSYNEQFF.

The CDR3 nucleotides are TGTGCCAGCAGTTTAAAGGCCCGTTCCCCGCGGGCCAGGCACAATGAGCAGTTCTTC. Translating gives CASSLKARSPRARHNEQFF. The chain joins TRBV28 to TRBJ2-1; a possible D gene is TRBD2 (5 bases). Trimming stripped 2 bases from V and 5 bases from J, with 25 bases between. The CDR3 contains 19 residues. Germline CDR1 is MDHEN and CDR2 is SYDVKM.